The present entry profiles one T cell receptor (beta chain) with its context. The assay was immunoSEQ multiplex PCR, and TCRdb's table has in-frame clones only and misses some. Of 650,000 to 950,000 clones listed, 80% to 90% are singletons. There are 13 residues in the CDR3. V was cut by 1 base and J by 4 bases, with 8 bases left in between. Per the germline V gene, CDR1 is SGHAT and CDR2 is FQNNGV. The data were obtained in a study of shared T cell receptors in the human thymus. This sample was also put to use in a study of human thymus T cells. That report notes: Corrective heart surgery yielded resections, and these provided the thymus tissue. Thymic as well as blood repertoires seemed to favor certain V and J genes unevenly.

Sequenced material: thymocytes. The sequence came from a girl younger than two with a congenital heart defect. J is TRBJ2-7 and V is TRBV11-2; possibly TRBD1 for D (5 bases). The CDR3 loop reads CASSLGSGYEQYF. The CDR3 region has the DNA TGTGCCAGCAGCTTAGGTTCAGGGTACGAGCAGTACTTC.